Listed here are 5 T cell receptor beta chains from one sample, sequenced in a study of T cell clonality in common variable immunodeficiency. No antigens are known for them. Findings and caveats of the study: Fewer deletions and N-nucleotide insertions were reportedly seen in common variable immunodeficiency TCR beta sequences.

TCRdb's copy holds only in-frame clones and misses some; the assay was immunoSEQ multiplex PCR. The sample contains roughly 32,000 clones, none of them singletons. Sequences were obtained from peripheral blood mononuclear cells. Source of these receptors: a human donor with common variable immunodeficiency.

This clone appeared a few times. With the read ending 3 residues before the CDR3 end, the germline J gene is used to fill in that end. The V call is TRBV2, the J call TRBJ2-7; 8 bases are a match to TRBD2. CDR1 is SNHLY, CDR2 FYNNEI, per germline. The ends lost 9 bases at V and 5 bases at J; junction bases unmatched: 12. This CDR3 has 14 amino acids. CDR3: CARRPAGEENEQYF. CDR3 DNA (partial): TGTGCCAGACGGCCAGCGGGAGAGGAAAACGAG.

This clone has only a few counts. The read gets to within 3 residues of the CDR3 end, and the germline J gene fills in the rest. The chain is built from TRBV6-2 or TRBV6-3 and TRBJ2-2; 7 bases match TRBD1. The germline gives CDR1 MNHEY, CDR2 SVGEGT. Trimming cost V 5 bases and J 5 bases; bases outside gene matches: 8. CDR3 length: 15 amino acids. The CDR3 bases that were read are TGTGCCAGCAGTCCTGACAGGGTGTATACCGGGGAG. The encoded protein is CASSPDRVYTGE. The full CDR3 is CASSPDRVYTGELFF.

On this clone itself: The read halts 3 residues ahead of the CDR3 end, with the missing end drawn from the germline J gene. This sequence joins TRBV11-2 and TRBJ2-3, with no clear D. Deletions cut 2 bases from V and 5 bases from J, with 11 bases between. CDR1 is SGHAT and CDR2 is FQNNGV in the germline V gene. CDR3 length: 14 amino acids. The chain's CDR3 is CASSLFTGLDTQYF. The covered CDR3 bases are TGTGCCAGCAGCTTATTTACGGGTTTAGATACG.

Ten or more counts support this clone. The CDR3 is CAWRDRGHSTGELFF. The part of the CDR3 DNA that was read is TGTGCCTGGAGGGACAGGGGGCATAGCACCGGGGAG. The V and J genes are TRBV30 and TRBJ2-2; 11 bases are a match to TRBD1. The CDR3 end falls 3 residues outside the read, so it is completed with the germline J gene. V lost 3 bases, J lost 4 bases, and 4 bases stayed unmatched. The CDR3 runs to 15 residues. Looked up from germline, CDR1 is GTSNPN and CDR2 is SVGIG (reference sequence).

This clone was seen repeatedly, ten times or more. The read stops 3 residues short of the end of the CDR3; the missing end is completed from the germline J gene. V usage is TRBV5-1 and J usage is TRBJ2-1; D possibly corresponds to TRBD2 (5 bases). The germline CDR1 and CDR2 sequences are SGHRS and YFSETQ. Trimming left V 2 bases short and J 0 bases short, with 6 bases between. The CDR3 spans 14 residues. The CDR3 here is CASSLLVSYNEQFF. Partial CDR3 DNA: TGCGCCAGCAGCTTACTAGTCTCCTACAATGAG.